This T cell receptor beta chain derives from a study of beta chain features in type 1 diabetes. About the study: Patients shared similar age, gender and cell yields with healthy donors. Findings and caveats of the study: TCRB CDR3 length was moderately but significantly reduced in all four CD4+ subsets of Type 1 diabetes patients.

The CDR3 consists of 15 residues. V gave up 0 bases and J gave up 6 bases, with 13 bases separating them. CDR1 and CDR2 (germline): SGHDN, FVKESK. About this clone itself: Its antigen remains unknown.

Since all of the isolated RNA was reverse transcribed, expressed TCRB transcripts were what got sequenced. Assay: immunoSEQ multiplex PCR; the TCRdb copy retains only in-frame clones and omits some. The repertoire includes 150,000 to 200,000 clones, 63% of them detected once, and about 0.091% sits in the top ten. V usage is TRBV14 and J usage is TRBJ2-3, with unresolved D. The sequenced material came from naive CD4+ T cells from blood. The source of this sequence is a man aged 25 to 45 with type 1 diabetes. This CDR3 reads CASSQDLDAADTQYF. In nucleotides, the CDR3 is TGTGCCAGCAGCCAAGATTTGGATGCAGCCGATACGCAGTATTTT. The variable domain in full, completed from reference TRBV14 and TRBJ2-3, reads EAGVTQFPSHSVIEKGQTVTLRCDPISGHDNLYWYRRVMGKEIKFLLHFVKESKQDESGMPNNRFLAERTGGTYSTLKVQPAELEDSGVYFCASSQDLDAADTQYFGPGTRLTVL.